Sequencing of this T cell receptor beta chain was carried out in a study of shared clonotypes between healthy human individuals. The wider study: Used for every donor were three CD4 naive, three CD4 memory, two CD8 naive and one CD8 memory plate.

The sorted-subset replicate PCRs were given about 210 ng DNA, which is some 29,000 T cell genomes. TCRdb's copy holds only in-frame clones and misses some; the assay was immunoSEQ multiplex PCR. The profile covers about 2 million clones, with approximately 95% appearing a single time and more than 0.95% taken by the ten largest. The CDR3 totals 14 residues. The V end was cut by 5 bases, the J end by 6 bases, with 15 bases between. CDR1 is MNHEY and CDR2 is SVGAGI in the germline V gene. Details on this clone: No antigen is known for it.

Terminally differentiated effector memory CD45RA+ cells were left out of the naive CD8 fraction, which was CD45RO-negative and positively selected for CCR7. Whole-study results and caveats: A handful of donors showed sharing of approximately 5% of naive CD4 clonotypes.

Sequencing was done on a sample of naive CD8+ T cells sorted from blood. The chain combines TRBV6-5 with TRBJ2-3; D is unclear. The clonotype comes from a man aged 18 to 30 in good health. The CDR3: CASSIMWSEDTQYF. The CDR3 DNA reads as TGTGCCAGCAGTATAATGTGGTCCGAGGATACGCAGTATTTT.